This T cell receptor beta chain was recovered during a study of T-cell reconstitution after alpha-beta-depleted transplantation in children. TCRbeta library construction was performed incorporating unique molecular identifiers. From the PCR reads, TCRdb called clonotypes with MiXCR, one entry per CDR3 protein. The sample consists of more than 100,000 distinct CDR3 sequences, under 30% of them appearing once. The length of the CDR3 is 12 residues. V shed 4 bases, J shed 6 bases, and the junction held 2 bases outside the gene matches. Germline loops: CDR1 SQVTM, CDR2 ANQGSEA. Sequencing used PBMCs, mostly from graft donor cells, obtained 180 days after TCRalphabeta/CD19-depleted stem cell transplant. The genes are TRBV29-1 and TRBJ1-1; the match to TRBD1 covers 10 bases. The TCR comes from a male patient aged 2 to 9 who had a stem cell transplant for chronic granulomatous disease, so the T cells may come from the graft donor. DNA for the CDR3: TGCAGCGTTGGACAGGGGGCGGCTGAAGCTTTCTTT. Protein sequence: CSVGQGAAEAFF. The whole variable domain, filled in from reference TRBV29-1 and TRBJ1-1, reads SAVISQKPSRDICQRGTSLTIQCQVDSQVTMMFWYRQQPGQSLTLIATANQGSEATYESGFVIDKFPISRPNLTFSTLTVSNMSPEDSSIYLCSVGQGAAEAFFGQGTRLTVV.